This T cell receptor (beta chain) was observed in a study of OX40 agonist ivuxolimab in advanced cancers. In the study overall: Ivuxolimab, which targeted the costimulatory receptor OX40 (CD134), was an agonistic, fully human IgG2 monoclonal antibody. Prior anti-PD-1, anti-PD-L1 or anti-CTLA-4 therapy was permitted, and approximately 39% of dose-escalation patients had received checkpoint inhibitors. Three dose-escalation patients achieved partial responses, one with hepatocellular carcinoma and two with cutaneous melanoma. In the dose-escalation cohort, 82.7% of patients were male, and the mean age was approximately 60 years, with a range of about 23 to 80. Intravenous ivuxolimab was administered to patients every 2 weeks at six dose levels: 0.01, 0.1, 0.3, 1.5, 3 and 10 mg/kg. The paper reports the monotherapy dose-escalation portion (N of about 54 patients) of the phase I ivuxolimab trial. Among the roughly 52 dose-escalation patients, around 20 had hepatocellular carcinoma, approximately 15 melanoma, 9 renal cell carcinoma and 9 head and neck cancer. Peripheral TCRbeta sequencing aimed to test whether ivuxolimab altered TCR sequence diversity and caused clonal T-cell expansion.

Patients with autoimmune disease history or receiving systemic immunosuppression were excluded from the trial. In every dose cohort, peripheral blood was drawn for TCR sequencing at baseline, cycle 4 day 1, and cycle 7 day 1. The samples were taken from a phase I, first-in-human, multicenter, open-label dose-escalation trial of ivuxolimab. The trial enrolled adults with locally advanced or metastatic head and neck squamous cell, hepatocellular, melanoma or renal cell carcinoma. Before TCR sequencing, CD4+ T cells and CD8+ T cells were sorted from peripheral blood as separate populations. Genomic DNA was extracted from sorted cells for sequencing of the TCRbeta CDR3 region. The immunoSEQ Assay was used for sequencing of TCRbeta CDR3 regions. TCRdb took this table from immuneACCESS and kept in-frame rearrangements with V and J called. Such tables lack part of the clones; where checked against another copy, unresolved V genes explain under half of the gap, and the rest is unexplained. A total of 60,000 to 95,000 clones appear in this sample, less than 90% of them only once. The ten largest clonotypes hold 0.66% of the sample.

What the study reported, not specific to this receptor: Low levels of normalized T-cell clonal expansion were also seen in some patients who did not respond. Which antigens the clonally expanded peripheral T cells were specific for was not determined. On average, CD8+ T cells showed more expanded clones than CD4+ T cells after ivuxolimab. Clonal expansion of both CD4+ and CD8+ blood T cells was observed from baseline to week 6 at doses 0.1 to 3.0 mg/kg. In the 0.1-3.0 mg/kg groups, partial responders were among the patients with the lowest normalized peripheral clonal expansion, particularly in CD8+ T cells.

This clone was seen just once. What this receptor recognizes is not known. Per-nucleotide qualities are absent, and no much larger clonotype sits a single base away. The germline V gene gives CDR1 as SGHTA and CDR2 as FQGTGA. The trim is 8 bases for V and 1 base for J, with a gap of 9 bases between the germline ends. The CDR3 numbers 14 residues from cysteine through phenylalanine. CDR3 DNA only is kept here, 42 bases in frame from base 1. This sequence originates from an adult with an advanced solid tumor such as melanoma, head and neck, liver or kidney cancer. The rearrangement joined TRBV7-3 to TRBJ2-6, and perhaps TRBD2 as D gene, on 6 matching bases. The specimen was CD4+ or CD8+ T cells sorted from blood, collected in a trial of the OX40 agonist ivuxolimab. The CDR3 region: CASQGGSGANVLTF. The DNA sequence is TGTGCCAGCCAGGGAGGTTCTGGGGCCAACGTCCTGACTTTC.